A selection of T cell receptor beta chains follows, all from one sample in a study of brain metastases from non-small cell lung cancer. Generated by immunoSEQ multiplex PCR, the TCRdb table keeps only in-frame clones and is missing some. The table includes more than 14,000 clones, under 85% detected once. The sample was primary lung tumor tissue. Receptor source: a donor at least 40 years old with non-small cell lung cancer. Both conserved end residues are part of each CDR3. D genes are given only for firm matches. The size field is filled for only some rows; it gives once, few, many or a size class.

V gene	D gene	clone size	J gene	CDR3 DNA	CDR3 protein
TRBV18	TRBD1	.	TRBJ1-1	TGTGCCAGCCTTTTGCCAGGGGGGATGAACACTGAAGCTTTCTTT	CASLLPGGMNTEAFF
TRBV4-1	.	.	TRBJ1-1	TGCGCCAGCAGCCCCCGACAGCACACTGAAGCTTTCTTT	CASSPRQHTEAFF
TRBV5-1	.	.	TRBJ2-7	TGCGCCAGCAGCTTGAACGTAGGGGAGCAGTACTTC	CASSLNVGEQYF
TRBV2	.	.	TRBJ1-5	TGTGCCAGCAGACCCCAGGGGAGTTCACCCCAGCATTTT	CASRPQGSSPQHF
TRBV6-5	.	.	TRBJ2-3	TGTGCCAGCAGCCCGGGACTGAGCACAGATACGCAGTATTTT	CASSPGLSTDTQYF
TRBV6-5	.	.	TRBJ1-5	TGTGCCAGCAGTTACTCGGGGGGGAATCAGCCCCAGCATTTT	CASSYSGGNQPQHF
TRBV14	.	.	TRBJ2-7	TGTGCCAGCAGCCTCGGGACTTCGAGCGAGCAGTACTTC	CASSLGTSSEQYF
TRBV30	TRBD1	.	TRBJ2-1	TGTGCCTGGAGTGGCGGCAGGGGGAATGAGCAGTTCTTC	CAWSGGRGNEQFF
TRBV27	TRBD1	.	TRBJ1-5	TGTGCCAGCAGTTTAACAGGGGGCGGCAATCAGCCCCAGCATTTT	CASSLTGGGNQPQHF
TRBV25-1	.	.	TRBJ1-4	TGTGCCAGCAGTGAATGGGGCGCAACTAATGAAAAACTGTTTTTT	CASSEWGATNEKLFF
TRBV4-1	TRBD2	.	TRBJ2-1	TGCGCCAGCAGCCACAAAGCGGGGGCGGATGAGCAGTTCTTC	CASSHKAGADEQFF
TRBV6-1	.	.	TRBJ1-6	TGTGCCAGCGGTGCCCCCGGACAGATTCGTAATTCACCCCTCCACTTT	CASGAPGQIRNSPLHF
TRBV19	.	.	TRBJ1-2	TGTGCCAGTAGTATGTCTTACAGGGCGGATAACTATGGCTACACCTTC	CASSMSYRADNYGYTF
TRBV19	.	.	TRBJ1-5	TGTGCCAGTAGTATCTTCCGGGATTATCAGCCCCAGCATTTT	CASSIFRDYQPQHF
TRBV27	TRBD2	.	TRBJ2-3	TGTGCCAGCAGCGCGGGGGGGCCAAATACGCAGTATTTT	CASSAGGPNTQYF
TRBV25-1	.	.	TRBJ1-2	TGTGCCAGCAGTGCCCGGATCAGCTCCTATGGCTACACCTTC	CASSARISSYGYTF
TRBV7-9	.	.	TRBJ1-1	TGTGCCAGCAGCTTTGAAGGGAACACTGAAGCTTTCTTT	CASSFEGNTEAFF
TRBV7-2	.	.	TRBJ2-1	TGTGCCAGCAGCCCGACGTTAGAGCAGTTCTTC	CASSPTLEQFF
TRBV18	TRBD1	.	TRBJ2-3	TGTGCCAGCTCACCTCACGGACAGGGGACAGATACGCAGTATTTT	CASSPHGQGTDTQYF
TRBV10-3	TRBD2	.	TRBJ2-5	TGTGCCATCAGTGAGTCGGGGGGACTAGCGGGGTTGGAGACCCAGTACTTC	CAISESGGLAGLETQYF
TRBV2	.	.	TRBJ2-2	TGTGCCAGCAGTGTAGAGGGGATAAACACCGGGGAGCTGTTTTTT	CASSVEGINTGELFF
TRBV24-1	.	.	TRBJ2-3	TGTGCCACCAGTGATCGTCGCACAGATACGCAGTATTTT	CATSDRRTDTQYF
TRBV18	.	.	TRBJ1-2	TGTGCCAGCTCACCAAAACAGTCGAGCTATGGCTACACCTTC	CASSPKQSSYGYTF
TRBV12-3/TRBV12-4	.	.	TRBJ2-6	TGTGCCAGCAGTTTCTCTGGGGCCAACGTCCTGACTTTC	CASSFSGANVLTF
TRBV10-3	.	.	TRBJ2-2	TGTGCCATCGGGCAGGGGAACACCGGGGAGCTGTTTTTT	CAIGQGNTGELFF
TRBV7-6	.	.	TRBJ1-3	TGTGCCAGCAGCTTAGAAGGTGCATCTGGAAACACCATATATTTT	CASSLEGASGNTIYF
TRBV5-1	TRBD1	.	TRBJ1-3	TGCGCCAGCAGCTCCGACAGGGGGCTAACCGCTCGGGGAAACACCATATATTTT	CASSSDRGLTARGNTIYF
TRBV7-3	TRBD1	.	TRBJ2-1	TGTGCCAGCAGCTTAAGGGACAGCTTTTCCTACAATGAGCAGTTCTTC	CASSLRDSFSYNEQFF
TRBV2	TRBD1	.	TRBJ1-1	TGTGCCAGCCTGACAGGGACGCACACTGAAGCTTTCTTT	CASLTGTHTEAFF
TRBV4-1	.	.	TRBJ2-2	TGCGCCAGCAGTCCCCACAGCGGCCCGAACACCGGGGAGCTGTTTTTT	CASSPHSGPNTGELFF
TRBV2	.	once	TRBJ1-5	TGTGCCAGCAGTGTTGGCACGGGCAATCAGCCCCAGCATTTT	CASSVGTGNQPQHF
TRBV27	.	.	TRBJ2-4	TGTGCCAGCAGTTTTGAGGAAAACATTCAGTACTTC	CASSFEENIQYF
TRBV7-2	.	.	TRBJ2-2	TGTGCCAGCAACAAGCAGGGGAACACCGGGGAGCTGTTTTTT	CASNKQGNTGELFF
TRBV11-1	.	.	TRBJ1-1	TGTGCCAGCAGCTTAGAAGCGAACACTGAAGCTTTCTTT	CASSLEANTEAFF
TRBV7-9	.	.	TRBJ1-1	TGTGCCAGCCACAGCACCACCCTTCTGGAGGCCGGAAAAGCTTTCTTT	CASHSTTLLEAGKAFF
TRBV5-6	.	.	TRBJ1-4	TGTGCCAGCAGCTTGGAGCGAAGTAATGAAAAACTGTTTTTT	CASSLERSNEKLFF
TRBV7-8	.	.	TRBJ1-5	TGTGCCAACAGCTTTAGGGACACCAATCAGCCCCAGCATTTT	CANSFRDTNQPQHF
TRBV30	.	.	TRBJ1-1	TGTGCCTTATACCAGAGGCACCTGAACACTGAAGCTTTCTTT	CALYQRHLNTEAFF
TRBV6-5	.	medium-sized	TRBJ1-2	TGTGCCAGCAGTTTAAGAGACACCAACTATGGCTACACCTTC	CASSLRDTNYGYTF
TRBV9	TRBD1	.	TRBJ1-1	TGTGCCAGCAGCGTAGTGTCTCAGGGGGCCTCGGAAGCTTTCTTT	CASSVVSQGASEAFF
TRBV7-2	TRBD1	.	TRBJ1-3	TGTGCCAGCAGCTCGCCCACAGGGGCTGGAAACACCATATATTTT	CASSSPTGAGNTIYF
TRBV9	.	.	TRBJ1-1	TGTGCCAGCAGCGTTGAGGGACACTCGGGCACTGAAGCTTTCTTT	CASSVEGHSGTEAFF
TRBV7-9	.	.	TRBJ1-1	TGTGCCAGCAGCTTAGATATGAACACTGAAGCTTTCTTT	CASSLDMNTEAFF
TRBV30	.	.	TRBJ1-3	TGTGCCTGGTCCGGGAGGGGAAACACCATATATTTT	CAWSGRGNTIYF
TRBV6-4	.	few	TRBJ2-3	TGTGCCAGCAGTGACAGGGCGGAGGGAACAGATACGCAGTATTTT	CASSDRAEGTDTQYF
TRBV4-1	.	.	TRBJ1-1	TGCGCCAGCAGCCAAGATCGAGCTCAGTCTGAAGCTTTCTTT	CASSQDRAQSEAFF
TRBV5-1	TRBD1	.	TRBJ2-3	TGCGCCAGCACCATATCTACAGGGGGCACAGATACGCAGTATTTT	CASTISTGGTDTQYF
TRBV18	TRBD1	.	TRBJ2-3	TGTGCCAGCTCACCAAGACAGGGGGCGGCAGATACGCAGTATTTT	CASSPRQGAADTQYF
TRBV7-9	.	medium-sized	TRBJ1-2	TGTGCCAGCACCCCCCTTACGGCCAACTATGGCTACACCTTC	CASTPLTANYGYTF